The 21 T cell receptor beta chains below were found in one sample sequenced in a study of tumor and adjacent non-tumor tissue in lung cancer. The library came from three nested PCR rounds adapted from ARM-PCR protocols. TCRdb used MiXCR to reprocess the multiplex PCR reads, holding one entry per CDR3 protein. The sample has 90,000 to 100,000 distinct CDR3 sequences, approximately 80% seen once. The template was RNA from unsorted bulk tissue. More than 3 cm separated this lung sample from the edge of the tumor. The sequencing input was distant non-tumor lung tissue. These receptors were taken from a man in his sixties with small cell lung cancer.

In the case of this clonotype: At one boundary the junction diverges from the germline segment, which might be a read error. J is TRBJ2-1 and V is TRBV12-3 or TRBV12-4, with a possible D match to TRBD1 (6 bases). This CDR3 has 17 residues. The chain's CDR3 is CASRFAHRTLQGQVVFF. CDR3 DNA: TGTGCCAGCCGTTTTGCGCATAGGACCCTCCAGGGGCAAGTTGTGTTCTTC.

Remarks on this clonotype: One end of the junction fails to match germline, which may point to a read error. J is TRBJ2-1 and V is TRBV11-2, with D tentatively TRBD2 (5 bases). The CDR3 is 15 residues long. Germline assignment: CDR1 SGHAT and CDR2 FQNNGV. CDR3 in DNA: TGTGCCAGCAGCTTAACGGGAACAGACTACAAAGAGCTGTTCTTC. The encoded protein is CASSLTGTDYKELFF.

On this clonotype: Because the CDR3 is missing its conserved closing phenylalanine or tryptophan, this is likely a read error. No DNA is shown, since the ends of the CDR3 on it are uncertain; the CDR3 is the one TCRdb lists. This CDR3 reads CIVRDTSYEQYS. The rearrangement uses TRBV29-1 and TRBJ2-7; the D call TRBD1 from the table was never checked on the DNA. Looked up from germline, CDR1 is SQVTM and CDR2 is ANQGSEA. The CDR3 has 12 amino acids, counting both end residues.

About this clonotype: No conserved phenylalanine or tryptophan ends this CDR3, so it is likely a read error. The chain uses TRBV4-1 and TRBJ1-2; tentatively, D is TRBD1 (6 bases). Looked up from germline, CDR1 is MGHRA and CDR2 is YSYEKL. CDR3 length: 17 amino acids. The V end was cut by 3 bases, the J end by 3 bases, with 20 bases between. The CDR3 DNA is TGCGCCAGCAGCCACGAAGGAAAGCAGGGGACCCACTATGGCTACACCCTC. This sequence encodes CASSHEGKQGTHYGYTL.

As to this clonotype: Since the CDR3 does not end with the conserved phenylalanine or tryptophan, this likely comes from a read error. The chain has TRBV6-5 and TRBJ1-2; no definite D call. The CDR3 runs 13 residues. Germline lookup yields CDR1 MNHEY and CDR2 SVGAGI. V lost 2 bases and J 1 base, leaving 5 bases between the germline ends. This CDR3 is CASSYDNNYGYTI. CDR3 nucleotide sequence: TGTGCCAGCAGTTACGACAATAACTATGGCTACACCATC.

About this clonotype itself: One base away lies a much larger clone, so this may be a sequencing read error. The V call is TRBV24-1, the J call TRBJ1-5; D uncertain. Germline V gives CDR1 KGHDR, CDR2 SFDVKD. The CDR3 runs 15 residues. This CDR3 reads CATCEEFPADQPQHF. CDR3 coding DNA: TGTGCCACCTGTGAGGAGTTTCCAGCAGATCAGCCCCAGCATTTT.

The chain has TRBV5-6 and TRBJ2-7, with a tentative D call TRBD2 (8 bases). CDR3 length equals 15 residues. The V end lost 6 bases, the J end lost 7 bases, and 23 bases lay between the germline ends. Germline CDR1 reads SGHDT; CDR2 reads YYEEEE. This CDR3 reads CASIAYRGLAGEQYV. CDR3 nucleotides: TGTGCCAGCATTGCCTACAGGGGATTAGCGGGGGAGCAGTACGTC.

As to this clonotype: Sequence at one end of the junction differs from germline and may be a read error. The chain recombines TRBV29-1 with TRBJ2-1; D is possibly TRBD2 (5 bases). Germline V lookup: CDR1 SQVTM, CDR2 ANQGSEA. CDR3 length: 15 residues. This chain's CDR3 is CSVELVGNPYNEQFF. The CDR3 DNA follows: TGTAGCGTTGAATTAGTGGGCAATCCCTACAATGAGCAGTTTTTC.

Turning to this clonotype: One base away lies a much larger clone, so this may be a sequencing read error. Here the CDR3 DNA reads TGCGCCAGCAGCAACGATGGAGCTAACTATGTCTACACCTTC. Encoded protein: CASSNDGANYVYTF. The chain carries TRBV5-1 and TRBJ1-2; D remains unclear. Germline V lookup: CDR1 SGHRS, CDR2 YFSETQ. There are 14 residues in the CDR3.

The V gene is TRBV28, the J gene TRBJ2-1, with 12 bases matching TRBD1. The CDR3 runs to 15 residues. After removal of 8 bases from V and 8 bases from J, the junction contained 10 bases not matched to a gene. The germline gives CDR1 MDHEN, CDR2 SYDVKM. The CDR3 reads CASSPLGQGAHEQFF. For the CDR3, the DNA is TGTGCCAGCTCACCCCTGGGACAGGGGGCCCATGAGCAGTTCTTC.

For this clonotype: The junction and the germline gene differ at one end; a read error may be behind it. The V gene is TRBV11-3, the J gene TRBJ2-2; 8 positions match TRBD2. Germline CDR1 SGHNT, CDR2 YENEEA. The CDR3 sequence is 19 residues long. The CDR3 DNA follows: TGTGCCAGCAGTCGTGATGACACGGGACTAGATGGTCGCACCGGGGGGCTGTTTTTT. Translation: CASSRDDTGLDGRTGGLFF.

About this clonotype: An end of the junction does not agree with germline; a read error may underlie this. CDR3: CASSPPAGTRGVQETRYF. The CDR3 coding sequence is TGTGCCAGCAGCCCGCCGGCCGGGACTAGGGGAGTTCAAGAGACCCGGTACTTC. V gene TRBV11-2 combines with J gene TRBJ2-5; TRBD2 aligns across 8 bases. This CDR3 is built from 18 residues. Germline V CDR1 and CDR2: SGHAT, FQNNGV.

In regard to this clonotype: This may be a read error, as it is one base from a much larger clone. The gene calls are TRBV20-1 and TRBJ2-7, with D hard to call. The V gene's germline CDR1 is DFQATT and CDR2 SNEGSKA (reference sequence). The CDR3 covers 12 residues. The DNA for the CDR3 is TGCAGTGCTGTGTTGAGCTCCTACGAGCTGTACTTC. This translates into CSAVLSSYELYF.

V is TRBV6-1 and J is TRBJ2-7; D may correspond to TRBD1 or TRBD2 (5 bases each). Germline CDR1 reads MNHNS; CDR2 reads SASEGT. The CDR3 runs 16 residues. The CDR3 coding sequence is TGTGTCAGGAGTGAGATCGGGACCGCCTTCTCCTACGAGCAGTACTTC. This sequence encodes CVRSEIGTAFSYEQYF.

This clonotype has at least ten counts. The chain carries TRBV5-1 and TRBJ2-3; 8 bases match TRBD2. V trimming: 4 bases; J trimming: 4 bases; junction bases outside the gene matches: 8. Looked up from germline, CDR1 is SGHRS and CDR2 is YFSETQ. This CDR3 has 15 residues. For the CDR3, the DNA is TGCGCCAGCAGCAGAAGCGGGAGTTCCGCAGATACGCAGTATTTT. Translation gives CASSRSGSSADTQYF.

This clonotype has at least ten counts. The chain has TRBV5-4 and TRBJ1-1, with TRBD1 as a possible D gene (5 bases). Germline lookup yields CDR1 SGHNT and CDR2 YYREEE (reference sequence). V lost 4 bases and J lost 10, with 14 bases in between. This CDR3 has 12 residues. CDR3: CASSRWGDRAFF. Written as DNA, the CDR3 is TGTGCCAGCAGCCGATGGGGGGACCGAGCTTTCTTT. Together with reference TRBV5-4 and TRBJ1-1, the CDR3 gives the full variable domain: ETGVTQSPTHLIKTRGQQVTLRCSSQSGHNTVSWYQQALGQGPQFIFQYYREEENGRGNFPPRFSGLQFPNYSSELNVNALELDDSALYLCASSRWGDRAFFGQGTRLTVV.

Comments on this clonotype: Its ends do not fully match the called genes, so a read error is possible. This sequence joins TRBV6-1 and TRBJ2-4, with D unclear. Germline assignment: CDR1 MNHNS and CDR2 SASEGT. This CDR3 contains 14 residues. The CDR3 coding sequence is TGTGCCACCAGTGAAGCGTGGGAATGGCACATTCAGTACTTC. Protein product: CATSEAWEWHIQYF.

CDR3 sequence: CASRISPATPEQYV. The CDR3, as DNA: TGTGCCAGCAGAATATCTCCGGCAACACCTGAGCAGTACGTC. This chain uses TRBV6-5 with TRBJ2-7; D uncertain. V was trimmed by 6 bases and J by 7 bases, leaving 19 bases between them. There are 14 residues in the CDR3. Germline CDR1 is MNHEY and CDR2 is SVGAGI.

The V gene is TRBV29-1, the J gene TRBJ2-3, with unresolved D. CDR1 is SQVTM and CDR2 is ANQGSEA in the germline V gene. CDR3 length: 13 amino acids. V gave up 3 bases and J gave up 4 bases, with 11 bases separating them. In DNA, the CDR3 is TGCAGCGTTGAGAGCCCGGGTGCAGATACGCAGTATTTT. Amino acid sequence: CSVESPGADTQYF.

The rearrangement joins TRBV29-1 to TRBJ2-1, with D possibly being TRBD2 (6 bases). Per the germline V gene, CDR1 is SQVTM and CDR2 is ANQGSEA. This CDR3 spans 15 amino acids. The DNA for the CDR3 is TGCCGCGCTGAATGGCGGGACCGCTCCTACAATGAGCAGTTCTTC. It specifies CRAEWRDRSYNEQFF.

The chain has TRBV24-1 and TRBJ2-5; TRBD2 is a possible D gene (7 bases). The CDR3 is 16 residues long. Trimming stripped 4 bases from V and 5 bases from J, with 19 bases between. CDR1 is KGHDR, CDR2 SFDVKD, per germline. The CDR3 loop is CATSEGGPAGFETQYF. CDR3 nucleotides: TGTGCCACCAGTGAAGGGGGACCAGCGGGATTTGAGACCCAGTACTTC.